One and the same sample provided the 14 T cell receptor beta chains below, sequenced in a study of blood T cell repertoires in COVID-19. The data were produced by immunoSEQ multiplex PCR, yet TCRdb's version contains in-frame clones alone and is incomplete. The table lists approximately 25,000 clones, 72% of them singletons. Sequenced material: peripheral blood. These receptor sequences come from a woman aged 80 or older with acute or convalescent COVID-19.

This rearrangement joins TRBV6-5 to TRBJ1-2; D is perhaps TRBD1 (6 bases). The CDR3 spans 13 residues. V was shortened by 6 bases and J by 10 bases, with 18 bases between the two germline ends. Germline V gene lookup returns CDR1 MNHEY and CDR2 SVGAGI. CDR3 loop: CASSPGTRETYTF. CDR3 DNA sequence: TGTGCCAGCAGCCCCGGGACAAGGGAAACCTACACCTTC.

The chain couples TRBV5-1 to TRBJ1-1; no reliable D call. The V end lost 0 bases, the J end lost 0 bases, and 9 bases lay between the germline ends. There are 15 residues in the CDR3. Germline-derived CDR1 and CDR2 are SGHRS and YFSETQ. The CDR3 bases are TGCGCCAGCAGCTTGGAAGCCGCAATGAACACTGAAGCTTTCTTT. Protein product: CASSLEAAMNTEAFF.

V usage is TRBV7-9 and J usage is TRBJ2-2; D may be TRBD1 (5 bases). V lost 4 bases to trimming and J lost 6 bases, with 12 bases between them. The CDR3 is 14 residues long. The V gene's germline CDR1 is SEHNR and CDR2 FQNEAQ (reference sequence). DNA of the CDR3: TGTGCCAGCAGCTCGACAGAGTCGCCCGGGGAGCTGTTTTTT. Encoded protein: CASSSTESPGELFF.

The sample holds a few counts of this clone. V is TRBV6-5 and J is TRBJ1-1; D call uncertain. CDR3 size: 14 residues. Germline-derived CDR1 and CDR2 are MNHEY and SVGAGI. The V end lost 0 bases, the J end lost 8 bases, and 13 bases lay between the germline ends. This CDR3 is CASSYSSGSGEAFF. As DNA, the CDR3 is TGTGCCAGCAGTTACTCAAGCGGGTCGGGGGAAGCTTTCTTT.

A single count supports this clone. For the CDR3, the DNA is TGTGCCAGCAGGATTACTAGCGCATCCTCCTACGAGCAGTACTTC. This gives the protein CASRITSASSYEQYF. The chain links TRBV6-6 to TRBJ2-7, with 7 bases identical to TRBD2. V gave up 6 bases and J gave up 0 bases; unmatched junction bases: 8. The germline V gene has CDR1 MNHNY and CDR2 SVGAGI (reference sequence). The length of the CDR3 is 15 residues.

The chain combines TRBV20-1 with TRBJ2-2; tentatively, D is TRBD2 (6 bases). Germline-derived CDR1 and CDR2 are DFQATT and SNEGSKA (reference sequence). The ends were cut back, 3 bases at V and 0 bases at J, with 14 bases in the middle. The CDR3 loop spans 16 amino acids. The CDR3 spells CSASPLASANTGELFF. The CDR3 nucleotides are TGCAGTGCTAGTCCCCTAGCGAGCGCGAACACCGGGGAGCTGTTTTTT.

V is TRBV5-1 and J is TRBJ2-7, with D possibly TRBD2 on 7 matching bases. The CDR3 extends over 13 amino acids. The germline V gene encodes CDR1 SGHRS and CDR2 YFSETQ. Trimming removed 7 bases at V and 5 bases at J, with 16 bases between. The CDR3 sequence: CASRLRGGHEQYF. Here the CDR3 DNA reads TGCGCCAGCCGCCTAAGGGGGGGCCACGAGCAGTACTTC.

This clone has only a few counts. The gene calls are TRBV6-6 and TRBJ2-2, with a possible D match to TRBD2 (5 bases). Germline V CDR1 and CDR2: MNHNY, SVGAGI (reference sequence). This CDR3 has 14 amino acids. Trimming took off 8 bases at V and 0 bases at J, with 10 bases between the two ends. The chain's CDR3 is CASVRTPNTGELFF. The CDR3 DNA follows: TGTGCCAGCGTTAGGACTCCGAACACCGGGGAGCTGTTTTTT.

The sample holds a few counts of this clone. V usage is TRBV6-6 and J usage is TRBJ1-1; a weak D match, TRBD1 (5 bases). This CDR3 is built from 15 residues. V was cut by 6 bases and J by 3 bases, with 17 bases left in between. Germline CDR1 reads MNHNY; CDR2 reads SVGAGI (reference sequence). CDR3 residues: CASRRTLTVDTEAFF. Written as DNA, the CDR3 is TGTGCCAGCAGGCGGACACTAACGGTGGACACTGAAGCTTTCTTT.

The V gene is TRBV18, the J gene TRBJ1-2, with TRBD1 matching 11 bases. The V segment lost 3 bases and the J segment 7 bases; nucleotides outside the gene matches: 1. CDR1 KGHSH and CDR2 LQKENI come from the germline V gene. The CDR3 has 13 residues. The CDR3 here is CASSPGQGAGYTF. The CDR3 nucleotides are TGTGCCAGCTCACCCGGACAGGGGGCTGGCTACACCTTC.

The chain couples TRBV20-1 to TRBJ1-2; D unresolved. The germline V gene encodes CDR1 DFQATT and CDR2 SNEGSKA (reference sequence). CDR3 length: 10 amino acids. Trimming left V 8 bases short and J 2 bases short, with 6 bases between. CDR3 region: CSLGNYGYTF. CDR3 nucleotide sequence: TGCAGTCTTGGCAACTATGGCTACACCTTC.

This chain connects TRBV5-1 to TRBJ2-2; 7 bases fit TRBD2. The V segment lost 4 bases and the J segment 2 bases; nucleotides outside the gene matches: 8. The CDR3 spans 16 residues. CDR1 SGHRS and CDR2 YFSETQ come from the germline V gene. CDR3 DNA: TGCGCCAGCAGCCCGGGGACTACTGTAAACACCGGGGAGCTGTTTTTT. This sequence encodes CASSPGTTVNTGELFF.

The V and J genes are TRBV28 and TRBJ2-7; 7 nucleotides agree with TRBD2. Germline trimming cut 6 bases from V and 0 bases from J; bases unmatched to any gene: 11. Germline V gene lookup returns CDR1 MDHEN and CDR2 SYDVKM. The CDR3 loop spans 16 amino acids. CDR3 region: CASRGVLRDYSYEQYF. DNA of the CDR3: TGTGCCAGCAGAGGGGTCTTGCGGGACTACTCCTACGAGCAGTACTTC.

This rearrangement joins TRBV5-1 to TRBJ1-6; D gene uncertain. This CDR3 is built from 17 residues. Deletions cut 0 bases from V and 0 bases from J, with 10 bases between. Per the germline V gene, CDR1 is SGHRS and CDR2 is YFSETQ. The CDR3 nucleotides are TGCGCCAGCAGCTTGGGCACCCGTAGCTCCTATAATTCACCCCTCCACTTT. This translates into CASSLGTRSSYNSPLHF.